This record covers a single T cell receptor beta chain. The antigen is undetermined. The sample is drawn from a study of cytomegalovirus exposure and HLA in healthy donors. Study conclusions and caveats: Later work showed greater clonal expansion in HLA-associated TCR beta chains than in equally common others. An observed cluster of highly shared sequence variants was recorded as a likely sequencing artifact.

The PCR employed 60 Vbeta primers together with 13 Jbeta primers. Some clones are missing from TCRdb's copy, which holds only in-frame ones; the method was immunoSEQ multiplex PCR. The sample contains about 130,000 clones, roughly 79% of which appear only once. The V segment lost 5 bases and the J segment 6 bases; nucleotides outside the gene matches: 10. The CDR3 contains 16 residues. Germline assignment: CDR1 SNHLY and CDR2 FYNNEI. The material sequenced was PBMCs. The chain is built from TRBV2 and TRBJ2-1, with 10 bases aligning to TRBD1. The source is a young man in good health and CMV-seronegative. The CDR3 spells CASSKSSGQGFNEQFF. Here the CDR3 DNA reads TGTGCCAGCAGTAAATCATCGGGACAGGGGTTCAATGAGCAGTTCTTC.